Listed below are T cell receptor beta chains from one sample, sequenced in a study of cytomegalovirus exposure and HLA in healthy donors. Libraries were prepared by immunoSEQ multiplex PCR; TCRdb keeps only in-frame clonotypes and omits some of them. The profile shows about 210,000 clones, about 80% of them singletons. Source material: PBMCs. These receptors were collected from a male donor in good health and CMV-seronegative. Each CDR3 is given with its conserved first and last residue. The D gene is left open where the match is weak. Part of the rows lack a size; the others show once, few, many or a class for expanded clones.

>TRBJ1-5|-|14|-|TRBV25-1
TGTGCCAGCACTGACAGTTATAGCAATCAGCCCCAGCATTTT
CASTDSYSNQPQHF
>TRBJ2-3|-|15|TRBD1|TRBV5-1
TGCGCCAGCAGCCTAGGGACAGGGGTTATAGATACGCAGTATTTT
CASSLGTGVIDTQYF
>TRBJ2-3|-|15|TRBD2|TRBV11-3
TGTGCCAGCAGCTTACGACTAGCGGGGGCAGATACGCAGTATTTT
CASSLRLAGADTQYF
>TRBJ2-7|-|14|TRBD1|TRBV25-1
TGTGCCAGCAGTGAATCTGACAGGGGGTACGAGCAGTACTTC
CASSESDRGYEQYF
>TRBJ1-1|-|19|-|TRBV11-2
TGTGCCAGCACCCGCTTAAGAGGTCGGGACATATATCGAGAGGCTGAAGCTTTCTTT
CASTRLRGRDIYREAEAFF
>TRBJ2-2|-|11|-|TRBV10-3
TGTGCCATCAGCGACACCGGGGAGCTGTTTTTT
CAISDTGELFF
>TRBJ1-1|-|16|-|TRBV13
TGTGCCAGCAGCCCCAAAATGCAGGGTATGAACACTGAAGCTTTCTTT
CASSPKMQGMNTEAFF
>TRBJ2-7|few|14|TRBD2|TRBV4-3
TGCGCCAGCAGCCAAAGCGGGGCGAGCTACGAGCAGTACTTC
CASSQSGASYEQYF
>TRBJ2-1|-|15|TRBD2|TRBV9
TGTGCCAGCAGCGTAGCGGGAGGGAAGGGGAATGAGCAGTTCTTC
CASSVAGGKGNEQFF
>TRBJ1-2|-|13|-|TRBV30
TGTGCCTGGAGGGCCACGGGGGACTATGGCTACACCTTC
CAWRATGDYGYTF
>TRBJ2-7|-|19|-|TRBV15
TGTGCCACCAGCAGAGATCAGTCATGGGCTGGGGGCGCCTCCTACGAGCAGTACTTC
CATSRDQSWAGGASYEQYF
>TRBJ2-7|-|15|-|TRBV7-3
TGTGCCAGCAGCTTAAGCTTCGGGGTACCCTACGAGCAGTACTTC
CASSLSFGVPYEQYF
>TRBJ1-4|few|14|TRBD1|TRBV5-1
TGCGCCAGCAGCCTGGGACAGGGGAGGGAAAAACTGTTTTTT
CASSLGQGREKLFF
>TRBJ1-2|-|14|-|TRBV30
TGTGCCTGGAGTGTAAAGGGGTTAGACGCTGGCTACACCTTC
CAWSVKGLDAGYTF
>TRBJ2-7|-|16|TRBD1|TRBV4-3
TGCGCCAGCAGCCAAGCGCGACAGGGGTTAGATTACGAGCAGTACTTC
CASSQARQGLDYEQYF
>TRBJ1-1|once|13|-|TRBV7-2
TGTGCCAGCAGCTTAGGACAGGCAATTGAAGCTTTCTTT
CASSLGQAIEAFF
>TRBJ1-3|-|15|-|TRBV30
TGTGCCTGGAGTGGAGGATTGGTCTCTGGAAACACCATATATTTT
CAWSGGLVSGNTIYF
>TRBJ1-5|-|16|TRBD1|TRBV7-2
TGTGCCAGCAGCCCCCAGGCAGGGGGGAGCAATCAGCCCCAGCATTTT
CASSPQAGGSNQPQHF